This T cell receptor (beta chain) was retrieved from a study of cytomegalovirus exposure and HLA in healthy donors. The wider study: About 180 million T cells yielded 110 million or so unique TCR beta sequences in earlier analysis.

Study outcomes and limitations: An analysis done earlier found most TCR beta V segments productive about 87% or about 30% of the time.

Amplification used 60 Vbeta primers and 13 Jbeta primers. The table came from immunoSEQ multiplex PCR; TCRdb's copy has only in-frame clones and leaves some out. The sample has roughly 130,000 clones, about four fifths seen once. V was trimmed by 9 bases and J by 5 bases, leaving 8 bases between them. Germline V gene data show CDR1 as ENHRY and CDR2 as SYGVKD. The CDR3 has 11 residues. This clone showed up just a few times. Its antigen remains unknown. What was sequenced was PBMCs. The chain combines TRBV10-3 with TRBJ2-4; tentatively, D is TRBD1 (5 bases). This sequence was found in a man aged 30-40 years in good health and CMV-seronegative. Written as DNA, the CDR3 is TGTGCCATAGGGGTTGAAAACATTCAGTACTTC. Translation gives CAIGVENIQYF.